This T cell receptor (beta chain) stems from a study of OX40 agonist ivuxolimab in advanced cancers. This clone has just one count. Samples of blood were obtained at baseline, on cycle 4 day 1, and on cycle 7 day 1. The CDR3 runs to 14 residues. Germline loops: CDR1 SGHAT, CDR2 FQNNGV. V lost 1 base to trimming and J lost 6 bases, with 13 bases between them. Profiled with immunoSEQ multiplex PCR; TCRdb holds only in-frame clones, not every one. This repertoire shows about 50,000 clones, about 91% found once; its top ten account for 4.9%. The source material was CD4+ or CD8+ T cells sorted from blood, sampled in a trial of the OX40 agonist ivuxolimab. This rearrangement joins TRBV11-2 to TRBJ2-7; D is tentatively TRBD1 or TRBD2 (6 bases each). The origin of this receptor is an adult with an advanced solid tumor such as melanoma, head and neck, liver or kidney cancer. The CDR3 sequence is CASSLVGPGAEQYV. The CDR3 DNA follows: TGTGCCAGCAGCTTAGTCGGCCCGGGGGCCGAGCAGTACGTC.